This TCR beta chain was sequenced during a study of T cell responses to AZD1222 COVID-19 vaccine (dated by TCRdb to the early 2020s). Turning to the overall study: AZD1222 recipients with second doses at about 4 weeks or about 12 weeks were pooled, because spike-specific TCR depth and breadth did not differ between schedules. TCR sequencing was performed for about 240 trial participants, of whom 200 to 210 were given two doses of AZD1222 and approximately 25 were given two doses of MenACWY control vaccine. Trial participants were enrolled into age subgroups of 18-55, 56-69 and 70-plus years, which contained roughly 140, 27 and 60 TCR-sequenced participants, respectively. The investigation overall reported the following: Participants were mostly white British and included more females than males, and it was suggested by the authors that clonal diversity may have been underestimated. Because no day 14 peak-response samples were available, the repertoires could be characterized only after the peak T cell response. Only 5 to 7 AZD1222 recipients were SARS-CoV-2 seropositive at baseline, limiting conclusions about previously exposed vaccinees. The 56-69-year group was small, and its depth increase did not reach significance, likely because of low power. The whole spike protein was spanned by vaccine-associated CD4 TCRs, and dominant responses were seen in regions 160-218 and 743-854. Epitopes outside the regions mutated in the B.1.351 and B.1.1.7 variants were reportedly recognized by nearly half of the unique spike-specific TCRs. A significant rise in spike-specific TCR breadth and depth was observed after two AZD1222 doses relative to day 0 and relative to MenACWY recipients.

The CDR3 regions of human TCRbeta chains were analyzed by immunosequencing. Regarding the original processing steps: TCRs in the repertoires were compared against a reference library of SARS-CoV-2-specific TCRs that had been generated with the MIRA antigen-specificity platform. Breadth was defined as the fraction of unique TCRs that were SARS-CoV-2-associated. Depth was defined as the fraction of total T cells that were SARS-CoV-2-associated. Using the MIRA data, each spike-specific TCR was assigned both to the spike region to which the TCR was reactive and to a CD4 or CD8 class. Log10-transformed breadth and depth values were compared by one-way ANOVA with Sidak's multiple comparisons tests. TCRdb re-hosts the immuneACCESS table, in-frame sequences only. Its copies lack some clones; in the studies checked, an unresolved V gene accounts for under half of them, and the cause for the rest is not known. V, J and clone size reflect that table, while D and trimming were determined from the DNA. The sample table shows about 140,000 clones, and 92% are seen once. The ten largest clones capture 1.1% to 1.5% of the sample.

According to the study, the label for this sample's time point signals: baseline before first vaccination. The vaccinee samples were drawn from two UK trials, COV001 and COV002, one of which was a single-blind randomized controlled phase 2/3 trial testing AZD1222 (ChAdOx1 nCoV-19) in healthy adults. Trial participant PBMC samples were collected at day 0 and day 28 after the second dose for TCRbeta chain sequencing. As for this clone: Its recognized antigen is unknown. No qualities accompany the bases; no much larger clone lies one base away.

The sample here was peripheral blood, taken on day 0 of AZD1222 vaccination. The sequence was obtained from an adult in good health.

DNA sequence: TGCAGTGCTAGTTGGCAGGGAGAACTGTTTTTT. Its protein reads: CSASWQGELFF. The chain joins TRBV20-1 to TRBJ1-4; the D region possibly corresponds to TRBD1 (5 bases align). V loses 3 bases of germline sequence and J loses 12 bases, and the interval between the two ends is 11 bases. The germline V gene (reference sequence) sets CDR1 to DFQATT and CDR2 to SNEGSKA. Spanning cysteine to phenylalanine, the CDR3 consists of 11 amino acids. The kept DNA is CDR3 alone, 33 bases in frame from the first base.